This TCR beta chain was identified in a study of T-cell memory formation after mild COVID-19. General observations from the study: Contracting CD4+ clones sat mainly in CM and EM; CD8+ in EMRA.

V was clipped by 6 bases and J by 6 bases, with 18 bases between them. The CDR3 has 14 residues. Germline V gives CDR1 SGHRS, CDR2 YFSETQ. 5'RACE with constant-segment primers built TCRalpha and TCRbeta cDNA libraries with UMIs. MiXCR, applied by TCRdb to the 5' RACE reads, yields one record per CDR3 protein. The sample has over 25,000 distinct CDR3 sequences; roughly 21% are singletons. At least ten counts were recorded for this clonotype. Its target is not known. J is TRBJ1-2 and V is TRBV5-1; the D gene is possibly TRBD1 (5 bases). The sample consisted of PBMCs or a T cell subset sorted from them (not recorded which). The TCR sequence derives from an adult who had mild COVID-19 (a few samples of this study predate the infection). Cell type and time point are not known. The CDR3 loop is CASTQEAAGHGYTF. The DNA of the CDR3 is TGCGCCAGCACCCAGGAGGCGGCAGGGCATGGCTACACCTTC.